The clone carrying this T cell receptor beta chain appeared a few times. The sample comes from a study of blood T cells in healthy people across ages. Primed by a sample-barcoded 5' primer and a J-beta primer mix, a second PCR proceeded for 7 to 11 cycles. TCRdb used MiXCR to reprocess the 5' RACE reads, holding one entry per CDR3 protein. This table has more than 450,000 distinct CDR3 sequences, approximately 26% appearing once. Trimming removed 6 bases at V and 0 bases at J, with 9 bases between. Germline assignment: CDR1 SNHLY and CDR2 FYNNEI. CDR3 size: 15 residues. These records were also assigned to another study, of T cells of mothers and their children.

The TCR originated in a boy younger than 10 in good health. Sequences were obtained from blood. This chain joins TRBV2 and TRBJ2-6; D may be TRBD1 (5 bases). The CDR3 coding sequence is TGTGCCAGCAGAGATGACAGCTCTGGGGCCAACGTCCTGACTTTC. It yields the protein CASRDDSSGANVLTF.